This passage covers 23 T cell receptor beta chains from one sample sequenced in a study of cytomegalovirus exposure and HLA in healthy donors. Assay: immunoSEQ multiplex PCR; the TCRdb copy retains only in-frame clones and omits some. The sample carries hundreds of thousands of clones, 75% to 90% recorded once. The sample was PBMCs. The receptor set was obtained from a woman aged 25-40 years in good health and CMV-seropositive.

V is TRBV19 and J is TRBJ2-5, with 7 bases aligning to TRBD2. With V trimmed by 6 bases and J by 2 bases, 6 bases remained unmatched. Germline values: CDR1 LNHDA, CDR2 SQIVND (reference sequence). This CDR3 has 14 amino acids. The CDR3 nucleotides read TGTGCCAGTAGGACTGCGGGGGAACAAGAGACCCAGTACTTC. This codes for CASRTAGEQETQYF.

This clone has only one observation. This chain uses TRBV5-6 with TRBJ2-3; tentatively, D is TRBD2 (5 bases). Germline assignment: CDR1 SGHDT and CDR2 YYEEEE. The V gene lost 0 bases and the J gene lost 8 bases, with 7 bases spanning the gap. The CDR3 is made up of 12 amino acids. CDR3 amino acids: CASSLGGSTQYF. Here the CDR3 DNA reads TGTGCCAGCAGCTTGGGTGGGAGTACGCAGTATTTT.

This chain connects TRBV4-1 to TRBJ1-4; D ambiguous. The CDR3 is 14 amino acids. Trimming stripped 3 bases from V and 7 bases from J, with 12 bases between. CDR1 is MGHRA and CDR2 is YSYEKL in the germline V gene. The CDR3 DNA sequence: TGCGCCAGCAGCCACAAGGAAGACGGTGAAAAACTGTTTTTT. Translation: CASSHKEDGEKLFF.

The CDR3 protein is CASSLLQGAKYNEQFF. The CDR3 DNA follows: TGTGCCAGCAGCCTATTGCAGGGGGCGAAATACAATGAGCAGTTCTTC. The chain links TRBV27 to TRBJ2-1; 8 nucleotides match TRBD1. CDR1 is MNHEY and CDR2 is SMNVEV in the germline V gene (reference sequence). The CDR3 has 16 amino acids. V shed 6 bases and J 4 bases; nucleotides not matched to a gene: 11.

The gene calls are TRBV27 and TRBJ1-2, with 7 bases that match TRBD1. Germline V gene data show CDR1 as MNHEY and CDR2 as SMNVEV (reference sequence). This CDR3 has 13 residues. V trimming: 5 bases; J trimming: 4 bases; junction bases outside the gene matches: 4. CDR3 DNA: TGTGCCAGCAGTAGGCCAGGGGGCTATGGCTACACCTTC. This sequence encodes CASSRPGGYGYTF.

This rearrangement joins TRBV5-1 to TRBJ2-5, with 9 bases that match TRBD1. The germline CDR1 and CDR2 sequences are SGHRS and YFSETQ. The ends lost 6 bases at V and 5 bases at J; junction bases unmatched: 8. The CDR3 covers 14 residues. CDR3: CASKRTGALETQYF. The CDR3 DNA reads as TGCGCCAGCAAGAGGACAGGGGCATTGGAGACCCAGTACTTC.

The rearrangement uses TRBV15 and TRBJ1-1, with 9 bases lining up with TRBD1. The germline CDR1 and CDR2 sequences are LNHNV and YYDKDF (reference sequence). The J segment lost 1 base and the V segment lost 0 bases, leaving 6 bases of the junction unmatched. The CDR3 has 17 residues. The CDR3 sequence is CATSRDPPTGGNTEAFF. CDR3 in DNA: TGTGCCACCAGCAGAGACCCTCCGACAGGGGGGAACACTGAAGCTTTCTTT.

The chain uses TRBV30 and TRBJ2-1; TRBD2 agrees at 7 bases. V gave up 8 bases and J gave up 0 bases; unmatched junction bases: 4. Looked up from germline, CDR1 is GTSNPN and CDR2 is SVGIG (reference sequence). The CDR3 runs to 13 residues. The CDR3 nucleotides are TGTGCCCATGAGCGGGGCTCCTACAATGAGCAGTTCTTC. This gives the protein CAHERGSYNEQFF.

This clone showed up just once. This chain's CDR3 is CASSVGGQGHYRELFF. The DNA of the CDR3 is TGTGCCAGCAGCGTCGGGGGGCAGGGTCATTACAGGGAGCTGTTTTTT. The V call is TRBV9, the J call TRBJ2-2, with D possibly matching TRBD2 (7 bases). The CDR3 sequence is 16 residues long. Germline V lookup: CDR1 SGDLS, CDR2 YYNGEE. Trimming took off 2 bases at V and 9 bases at J, with 20 bases between the two ends.

This clone was seen more than once but under ten times. The CDR3 DNA sequence: TGTGCCAGCAGCTTAGGCTGGGACACCGTTGATGGCTACACCTTC. Its protein product is CASSLGWDTVDGYTF. This rearrangement joins TRBV7-2 to TRBJ1-2, with D perhaps TRBD1 (6 bases). Trimming took off 1 base at V and 6 bases at J, with 15 bases between the two ends. The germline V gene has CDR1 SGHTA and CDR2 FQGNSA. The CDR3 covers 15 residues.

This chain joins TRBV11-2 and TRBJ2-1; D ambiguous. The germline gives CDR1 SGHAT, CDR2 FQNNGV. Trimming took off 5 bases at V and 7 bases at J, with 9 bases between the two ends. This CDR3 has 12 amino acids. CDR3 region: CASSRARNEQFF. The CDR3 region has the DNA TGTGCCAGCAGCCGAGCACGGAATGAGCAGTTCTTC.

The rearrangement links TRBV30 to TRBJ1-2; no clear D gene. Germline V gives CDR1 GTSNPN, CDR2 SVGIG (reference sequence). Trimming shortened V by 2 bases and J by 8 bases, and 15 bases separated the two germline ends. The CDR3 totals 13 residues. CDR3 sequence reads: CAWSPLTAGGYTF. The DNA for the CDR3 is TGTGCCTGGAGTCCCCTCACCGCGGGGGGCTACACCTTC.

This clone was seen a few times. J is TRBJ2-7 and V is TRBV18, with D maybe TRBD1 (6 bases). The length of the CDR3 is 14 residues. V shed 3 bases and J shed 2 bases, with 11 bases lying between them. Germline CDR1 KGHSH, CDR2 LQKENI. The CDR3 DNA follows: TGTGCCAGCTCACCGCCCGGGACACCCTACGAGCAGTACTTC. Amino acids: CASSPPGTPYEQYF.

This chain uses TRBV19 with TRBJ1-5; D is possibly TRBD1 (5 bases). Per germline, CDR1 LNHDA and CDR2 SQIVND (reference sequence). Trimming stripped 1 base from V and 1 base from J, with 11 bases between. The CDR3 runs to 16 residues. CDR3 amino acids: CASSIGFGHSNQPQHF. For the CDR3, the DNA is TGTGCCAGTAGTATAGGTTTCGGACACAGCAATCAGCCCCAGCATTTT.

This clone was seen just once. This chain's CDR3 is CAWFPDNYGYTF. For the CDR3, the DNA is TGTGCCTGGTTTCCAGATAACTATGGCTACACCTTC. This rearrangement joins TRBV30 to TRBJ1-2, with D unclear. This CDR3 spans 12 amino acids. V was clipped by 5 bases and J by 1 base, with 8 bases between them. The germline gives CDR1 GTSNPN, CDR2 SVGIG (reference sequence). The entire variable domain, with the rest obtained from reference TRBV30 and TRBJ1-2, is as follows: SQTIHQWPATLVQPVGSPLSLECTVEGTSNPNLYWYRQAAGRGLQLLFYSVGIGQISSEVPQNLSASRPQDRQFILSSKKLLLSDSGFYLCAWFPDNYGYTFGSGTRLTVV.

V is TRBV30 and J is TRBJ1-1, with TRBD1 identical over 10 bases. This CDR3 region has 14 residues. Germline CDR1 and CDR2: GTSNPN and SVGIG (reference sequence). V lost 5 bases and J lost 5; bases outside the gene matches: 8. The CDR3 DNA sequence: TGTGCCTGGTACCCGGGACAGGGGTGGACTGAAGCTTTCTTT. It translates to CAWYPGQGWTEAFF. The variable domain in full, with the rest retrieved from reference TRBV30 and TRBJ1-1, is SQTIHQWPATLVQPVGSPLSLECTVEGTSNPNLYWYRQAAGRGLQLLFYSVGIGQISSEVPQNLSASRPQDRQFILSSKKLLLSDSGFYLCAWYPGQGWTEAFFGQGTRLTVV.

The chain employs TRBV15 and TRBJ1-2; D is undetermined. This CDR3 is 13 amino acids long. The V gene's germline CDR1 is LNHNV and CDR2 YYDKDF (reference sequence). The V gene lost 0 bases and the J gene lost 4 bases, with 6 bases spanning the gap. The CDR3 DNA reads as TGTGCCACCAGCAGAGATCAGTTCTATGGCTACACCTTC. Amino acid sequence: CATSRDQFYGYTF.

The J gene is TRBJ1-2, the V gene TRBV18; tentative D call: TRBD1 (6 bases). The CDR3 consists of 13 residues. Trimming cost V 2 bases and J 4 bases, with 8 bases left between them. Germline V gene sequence: CDR1 KGHSH, CDR2 LQKENI. CDR3 nucleotides: TGTGCCAGCTCACCAGACAGGACCTATGGCTACACCTTC. Encoded protein: CASSPDRTYGYTF.

V usage is TRBV6-5 and J usage is TRBJ2-3, with D maybe TRBD2 (6 bases). V lost 7 bases and J 4 bases, leaving 15 bases between the germline ends. This CDR3 has 14 residues. Germline assignment: CDR1 MNHEY and CDR2 SVGAGI. The DNA of the CDR3 is TGTGCCAGCACTGGAGGGCCCTTTGCAGATACGCAGTATTTT. Amino acids: CASTGGPFADTQYF.

V is TRBV25-1 and J is TRBJ2-3; D is possibly TRBD2 (5 bases). The germline gives CDR1 MGHDK, CDR2 SYGVNS. Trimming shortened V by 5 bases and J by 0 bases, and 15 bases separated the two germline ends. The CDR3 loop spans 16 amino acids. CDR3 loop: CASSPLAKYSTDTQYF. DNA for the CDR3: TGTGCCAGCAGTCCTTTAGCGAAATATAGCACAGATACGCAGTATTTT.

Only one count was recorded for this clone. V and J are TRBV29-1 and TRBJ2-3, with 8 nucleotides matching TRBD2. Trimming removed 2 bases from V and 1 base from J; junction bases left unmatched: 5. Germline assignment: CDR1 SQVTM and CDR2 ANQGSEA. The length of the CDR3 is 15 residues. The CDR3 reads CSVESGGVGTDTQYF. The CDR3 DNA reads TGCAGCGTTGAAAGCGGGGGCGTTGGCACAGATACGCAGTATTTT.

This chain joins TRBV28 and TRBJ1-5, with 10 bases fitting TRBD1. V dropped 5 bases and J dropped 4; count of bases not matched to a gene: 5. Germline V gives CDR1 MDHEN, CDR2 SYDVKM. CDR3 size: 15 residues. The CDR3 loop reads CASSLTGGRNQPQHF. CDR3 DNA: TGTGCCAGCAGTCTGACAGGGGGCAGGAATCAGCCCCAGCATTTT. The full variable domain, completed using reference TRBV28 and TRBJ1-5, is DVKVTQSSRYLVKRTGEKVFLECVQDMDHENMFWYRQDPGLGLRLIYFSYDVKMKEKGDIPEGYSVSREKKERFSLILESASTNQTSMYLCASSLTGGRNQPQHFGDGTRLSIL.

The chain recombines TRBV28 with TRBJ2-1; D is undetermined. Trimming cost V 9 bases and J 7 bases, with 4 bases left between them. The CDR3 loop spans 9 amino acids. In germline, CDR1 is MDHEN, CDR2 SYDVKM. CDR3 loop: CASLNEQFF. The DNA of the CDR3 is TGTGCCAGTCTAAATGAGCAGTTCTTC.